The rows below give T cell receptor beta chains drawn from one sample of a study of shared clonotypes between healthy human individuals. The method was immunoSEQ multiplex PCR; TCRdb's version includes in-frame clones alone and lacks a portion of them. Among approximately 400,000 clones listed, about 96% were seen once. Material: memory CD8+ T cells sorted from blood. The receptors derive from a man between 25 and 39 years old in good health. CDR3s include the opening cysteine and the closing phenylalanine or tryptophan. The D gene is left open where the match is weak. Some rows mark clone size as missing; the rest say once, few, many or name a class of expanded clone.

>NA|TRBD2|TRBV7-9|TRBJ2-5
CASSYDGRARGETQYF
TGTGCCAGCAGCTACGACGGGAGGGCCAGAGGAGAGACCCAGTACTTC
>NA|NA|TRBV5-5|TRBJ2-1
CASSFGESAYNEQFF
TGTGCCAGCAGCTTCGGGGAAAGCGCCTACAATGAGCAGTTCTTC
>NA|TRBD1|TRBV19|TRBJ2-7
CASRQSGTGSYEQYF
TGTGCCAGTAGGCAATCCGGGACAGGATCCTACGAGCAGTACTTC
>NA|TRBD2|TRBV5-3|TRBJ2-1
CARSSGLAVSSYNEQFF
TGTGCCAGAAGCTCGGGACTAGCGGTGAGCTCCTACAATGAGCAGTTCTTC
>NA|TRBD2|TRBV6-5|TRBJ2-4
CASSYGPRGDIQYF
TGTGCCAGCAGTTACGGCCCTCGGGGGGACATTCAGTACTTC
>NA|NA|TRBV27|TRBJ2-6
CASGRGPSGANVLTF
TGTGCCAGCGGTCGCGGCCCCTCTGGGGCCAACGTCCTGACTTTC
>once|TRBD1|TRBV28|TRBJ1-5
CASSLSGGYNQPQHF
TGTGCCAGCAGTTTATCAGGGGGTTACAATCAGCCCCAGCATTTT
>NA|NA|TRBV27|TRBJ1-1
CASGLTLNTEAFF
TGTGCCAGCGGCTTGACATTGAACACTGAAGCTTTCTTT
>NA|NA|TRBV4-2|TRBJ2-1
CASSQDRIALYNEQFF
TGTGCCAGCAGCCAAGATAGAATAGCGCTGTACAATGAGCAGTTCTTC
>NA|TRBD2|TRBV29-1|TRBJ2-7
CSVVASGGGYEQYF
TGCAGCGTTGTGGCTAGCGGGGGAGGCTACGAGCAGTACTTC
>NA|NA|TRBV6-5|TRBJ1-3
CASSTPNRLGNTIYF
TGTGCCAGCAGTACGCCAAACAGGCTTGGAAACACCATATATTTT
>NA|TRBD2|TRBV5-5|TRBJ2-2
CASSLGLAGARTGELFF
TGTGCCAGCAGCTTAGGACTAGCGGGAGCACGGACCGGGGAGCTGTTTTTT
>once|TRBD2|TRBV6-5|TRBJ2-1
CASKRLAGALYEQFF
TGTGCCAGCAAACGACTAGCGGGAGCTTTGTATGAGCAGTTCTTC
>NA|NA|TRBV15|TRBJ1-5
CATSRGGPGPRGNQPQHF
TGTGCCACCAGCAGGGGAGGACCGGGACCAAGGGGCAATCAGCCCCAGCATTTT
>NA|NA|TRBV27|TRBJ2-3
CASSLAGDTQYF
TGTGCCAGCAGTTTAGCGGGAGATACGCAGTATTTT
>NA|NA|TRBV6-1|TRBJ2-7
CASSRTGEGAEQYF
TGTGCCAGCAGCCGGACCGGCGAAGGGGCCGAGCAGTACTTC
>NA|TRBD1|TRBV5-5|TRBJ1-5
CASSLGQGGSNQPQHF
TGTGCCAGCAGCTTGGGACAGGGGGGGAGCAATCAGCCCCAGCATTTT
>NA|NA|TRBV30|TRBJ1-5
CAWNREAQPQHF
TGTGCCTGGAACAGGGAGGCACAGCCCCAGCATTTT
>NA|NA|TRBV6-1|TRBJ2-3
CASSEGGYTDTQYF
TGTGCCAGCAGTGAAGGGGGTTACACAGATACGCAGTATTTT
>once|NA|TRBV28|TRBJ2-7
CASSPPSQPFYEQYF
TGTGCCAGCAGCCCCCCGTCCCAACCCTTTTACGAGCAGTACTTC
>once|NA|TRBV28|TRBJ2-7
CASLPPSSYEQYF
TGTGCCAGCCTCCCGCCGAGCTCCTACGAGCAGTACTTC
>NA|TRBD1|TRBV28|TRBJ2-1
CASSLTGVILSYNEQFF
TGTGCCAGCAGTTTAACAGGGGTAATCCTCTCCTACAATGAGCAGTTCTTC
>NA|TRBD2|TRBV29-1|TRBJ2-7
CSVGVAGHSSSYEQYF
TGCAGCGTTGGGGTAGCGGGCCATTCAAGCTCCTACGAGCAGTACTTC
>NA|TRBD2|TRBV28|TRBJ2-2
CASSPVTSGRTGELFF
TGTGCCAGCAGTCCGGTGACTAGCGGGAGAACCGGGGAGCTGTTTTTT
>NA|TRBD2|TRBV6-1|TRBJ2-3
CASRLAGDTQYF
TGTGCCAGCAGACTAGCGGGAGATACGCAGTATTTT
>NA|NA|TRBV5-6|TRBJ2-4
CASTLGRAKNIQYF
TGTGCCAGCACCCTGGGCAGGGCCAAAAACATTCAGTACTTC
>NA|NA|TRBV7-9|TRBJ1-6
CASSLDYSPLHF
TGTGCCAGCAGCTTAGATTATTCACCCCTCCACTTT
>NA|NA|TRBV5-1|TRBJ2-7
CASSLRTNEQYF
TGCGCCAGCAGCTTGAGGACTAACGAGCAGTACTTC
>NA|TRBD1|TRBV5-1|TRBJ1-6
CASSKTGGINSPLHF
TGCGCCAGCAGCAAAACAGGGGGCATTAATTCACCCCTCCACTTT
>NA|NA|TRBV5-1|TRBJ2-3
CASSFGFTSTDTQYF
TGCGCCAGCAGCTTCGGTTTTACGAGCACAGATACGCAGTATTTT
>NA|TRBD1|TRBV5-4|TRBJ2-5
CASSPSVDRVGQETQYF
TGTGCCAGCAGCCCCTCCGTGGACAGGGTGGGCCAAGAGACCCAGTACTTC
>NA|NA|TRBV27|TRBJ2-1
CASTLRGGLGNNEQFF
TGTGCCAGCACCCTGAGGGGCGGTCTAGGAAACAATGAGCAGTTCTTC
>NA|TRBD2|TRBV11-2|TRBJ2-1
CASSRTSGSSYNEQFF
TGTGCCAGCAGCCGGACTAGCGGGAGCTCCTACAATGAGCAGTTCTTC
>NA|NA|TRBV29-1|TRBJ2-7
CSVVDSTRYEQYF
TGCAGCGTTGTTGACAGCACGAGGTACGAGCAGTACTTC
>NA|NA|TRBV6-6|TRBJ1-6
CASRPLTDSPLHF
TGTGCCAGCAGGCCTCTGACAGATTCACCCCTCCACTTT
>NA|NA|TRBV18|TRBJ2-5
CASSPPGETQYF
TGTGCCAGCTCACCACCTGGAGAGACCCAGTACTTC
>NA|TRBD2|TRBV19|TRBJ2-7
CASKRSGDYEQYF
TGTGCCAGTAAGAGGAGCGGGGACTACGAGCAGTACTTC
>once|NA|TRBV30|TRBJ2-7
CAWSDLYEQYF
TGTGCCTGGAGCGACCTATACGAGCAGTACTTC
>NA|NA|TRBV7-3|TRBJ1-1
CASSLKGGTEAFF
TGTGCCAGCAGCTTAAAAGGGGGCACTGAAGCTTTCTTT
>NA|TRBD2|TRBV28|TRBJ2-3
CASNLVAGVTDTQYF
TGTGCCAGCAATCTCGTAGCGGGCGTCACAGATACGCAGTATTTT
>NA|NA|TRBV5-1|TRBJ2-1
CASSLQPRQNNEQFF
TGCGCCAGCAGCTTGCAGCCCCGCCAAAACAATGAGCAGTTCTTC
>NA|NA|TRBV9|TRBJ2-7
CASSVAPHSPSYEQYF
TGTGCCAGCAGCGTAGCTCCCCACTCCCCCTCCTACGAGCAGTACTTC